Listed below are T cell receptor beta chains from one sample, sequenced in a study of control samples from healthy donors and cancer patients. Clones were sequenced by immunoSEQ multiplex PCR, and TCRdb holds only the in-frame ones, with some missing. Altogether more than 50,000 clones are present, approximately 85% being singletons, with the ten largest covering approximately 5%. Sequencing used blood. All receptors derive from a man between 35 and 55 years old in good health. The CDR3 runs from the conserved cysteine through the conserved F or W. Only part of the rows carry a size: once, few, many, or a class if the clone is expanded.

CDR3	length	J	V	size
CASSYTVSYEQYF	13	TRBJ2-7	TRBV12-3/TRBV12-4	few
CASNSDGTSGRHEQFF	16	TRBJ2-1	TRBV7-3	.
CATLRDSTENTQYF	14	TRBJ2-3	TRBV12-5	.
CASSRDVGRDNEQFF	15	TRBJ2-1	TRBV5-8	.
CAWSQGQGSYNEQFF	15	TRBJ2-1	TRBV30	few
CASGLTGSNYGYTF	14	TRBJ1-2	TRBV12-5	.
CASSLRTGDGNTIYF	15	TRBJ1-3	TRBV5-1	.
CASSLSPAVNEQFF	14	TRBJ2-1	TRBV11-3	once
CASSPGVGDTQYF	13	TRBJ2-3	TRBV5-6	few
CAWSVSGRAGELFF	14	TRBJ2-2	TRBV30	once
CASSLTVHEKLFF	13	TRBJ1-4	TRBV5-5	.